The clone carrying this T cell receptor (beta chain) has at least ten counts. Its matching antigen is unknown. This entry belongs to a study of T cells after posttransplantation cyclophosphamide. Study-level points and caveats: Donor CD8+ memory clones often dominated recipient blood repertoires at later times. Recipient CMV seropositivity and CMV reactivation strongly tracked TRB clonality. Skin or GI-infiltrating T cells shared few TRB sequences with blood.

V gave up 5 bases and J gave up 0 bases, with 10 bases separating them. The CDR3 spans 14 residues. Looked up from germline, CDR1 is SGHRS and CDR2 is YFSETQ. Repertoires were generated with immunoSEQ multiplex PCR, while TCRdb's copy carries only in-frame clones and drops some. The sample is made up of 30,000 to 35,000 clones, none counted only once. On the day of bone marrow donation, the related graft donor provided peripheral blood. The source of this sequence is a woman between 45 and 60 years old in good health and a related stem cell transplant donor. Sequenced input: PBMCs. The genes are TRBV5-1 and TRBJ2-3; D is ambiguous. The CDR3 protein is CASRFTTSTDTQYF. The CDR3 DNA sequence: TGCGCCAGCAGATTCACCACTAGCACAGATACGCAGTATTTT.